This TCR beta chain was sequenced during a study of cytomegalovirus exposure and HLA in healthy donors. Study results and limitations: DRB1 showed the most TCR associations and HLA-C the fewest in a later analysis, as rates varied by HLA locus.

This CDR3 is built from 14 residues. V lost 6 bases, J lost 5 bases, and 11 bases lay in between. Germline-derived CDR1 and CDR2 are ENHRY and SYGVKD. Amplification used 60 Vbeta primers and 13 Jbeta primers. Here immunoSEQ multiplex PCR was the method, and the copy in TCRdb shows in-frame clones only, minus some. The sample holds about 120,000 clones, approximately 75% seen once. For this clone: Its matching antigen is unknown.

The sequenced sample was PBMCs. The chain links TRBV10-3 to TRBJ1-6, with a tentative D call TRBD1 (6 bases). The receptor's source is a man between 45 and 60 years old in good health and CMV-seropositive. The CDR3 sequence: CAIRPGQNNSPLHF. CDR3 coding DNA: TGTGCCATCAGGCCGGGACAAAATAATTCACCCCTCCACTTT.